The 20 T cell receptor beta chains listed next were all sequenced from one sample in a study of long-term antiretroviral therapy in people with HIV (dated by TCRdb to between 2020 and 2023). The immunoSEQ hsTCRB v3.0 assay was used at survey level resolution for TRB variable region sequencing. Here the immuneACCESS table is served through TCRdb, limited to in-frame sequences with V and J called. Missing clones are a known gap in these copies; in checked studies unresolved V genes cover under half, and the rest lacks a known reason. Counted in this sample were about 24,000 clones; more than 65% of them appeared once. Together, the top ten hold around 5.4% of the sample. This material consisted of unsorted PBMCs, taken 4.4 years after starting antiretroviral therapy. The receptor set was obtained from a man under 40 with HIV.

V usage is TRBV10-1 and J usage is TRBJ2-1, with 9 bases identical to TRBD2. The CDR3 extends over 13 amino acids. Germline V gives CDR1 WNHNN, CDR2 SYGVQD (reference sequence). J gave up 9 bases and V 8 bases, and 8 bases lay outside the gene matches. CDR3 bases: TGCGCCAGCGGCGCGGGGGGGAGAGGTGAGCAGTTCTTC. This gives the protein CASGAGGRGEQFF.

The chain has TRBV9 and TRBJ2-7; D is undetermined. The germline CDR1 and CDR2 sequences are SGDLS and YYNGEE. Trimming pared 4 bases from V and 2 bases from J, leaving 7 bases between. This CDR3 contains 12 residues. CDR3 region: CASSPGTYEQYF. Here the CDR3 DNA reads TGTGCCAGCAGCCCAGGTACCTACGAGCAGTACTTC.

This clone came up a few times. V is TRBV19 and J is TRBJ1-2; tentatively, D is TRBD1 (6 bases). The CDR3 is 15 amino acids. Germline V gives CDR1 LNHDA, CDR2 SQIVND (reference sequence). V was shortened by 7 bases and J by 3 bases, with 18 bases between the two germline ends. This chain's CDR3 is CASNKDRWLDYGYTF. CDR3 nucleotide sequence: TGTGCCAGTAACAAAGACAGGTGGTTGGACTATGGCTACACCTTC.

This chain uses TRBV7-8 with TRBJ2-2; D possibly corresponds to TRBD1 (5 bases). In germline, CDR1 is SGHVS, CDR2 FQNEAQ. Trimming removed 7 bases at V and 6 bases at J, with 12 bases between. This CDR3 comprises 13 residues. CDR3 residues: CASIETRAGELFF. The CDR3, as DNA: TGTGCCAGCATCGAAACCAGGGCCGGGGAGCTGTTTTTT.

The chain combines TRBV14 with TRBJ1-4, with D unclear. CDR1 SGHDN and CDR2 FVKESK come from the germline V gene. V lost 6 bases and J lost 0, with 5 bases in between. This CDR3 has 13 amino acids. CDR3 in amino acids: CASSLATNEKLFF. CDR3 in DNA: TGTGCCAGCAGTCTAGCAACTAATGAAAAACTGTTTTTT.

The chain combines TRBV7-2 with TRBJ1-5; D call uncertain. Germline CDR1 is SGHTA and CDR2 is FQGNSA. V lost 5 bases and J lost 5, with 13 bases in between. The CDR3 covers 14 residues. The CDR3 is CASSPKRADQPQHF. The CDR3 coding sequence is TGTGCCAGCAGCCCTAAGCGGGCCGATCAGCCCCAGCATTTT.

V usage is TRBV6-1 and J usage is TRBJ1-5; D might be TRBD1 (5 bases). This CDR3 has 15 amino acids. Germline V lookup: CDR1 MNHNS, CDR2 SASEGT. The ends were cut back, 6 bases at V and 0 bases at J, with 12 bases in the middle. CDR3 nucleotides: TGTGCCAGCAGGGCGGGACGAAATAGCAATCAGCCCCAGCATTTT. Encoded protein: CASRAGRNSNQPQHF.

CDR3 amino acids: CASSVFRATIDGTTDTQYF. The CDR3 bases are TGTGCCAGCAGCGTCTTTAGGGCCACCATCGATGGAACCACAGATACGCAGTATTTT. The chain recombines TRBV7-8 with TRBJ2-3; D uncertain. This CDR3 is built from 19 residues. V lost 5 bases to trimming and J lost 2 bases, with 26 bases between them. Germline loops: CDR1 SGHVS, CDR2 FQNEAQ.

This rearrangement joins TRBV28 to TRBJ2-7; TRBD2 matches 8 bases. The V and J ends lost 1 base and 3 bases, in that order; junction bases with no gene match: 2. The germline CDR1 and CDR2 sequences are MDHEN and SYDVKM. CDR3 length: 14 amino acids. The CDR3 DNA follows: TGTGCCAGCAGTTTATTCGGGAGGGTCTACGAGCAGTACTTC. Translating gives CASSLFGRVYEQYF.

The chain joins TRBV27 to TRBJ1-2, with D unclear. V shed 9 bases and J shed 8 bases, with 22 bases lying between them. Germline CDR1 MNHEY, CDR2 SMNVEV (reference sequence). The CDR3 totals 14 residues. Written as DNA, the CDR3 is TGTGCCAGTTTTTCTTTGGACGTCGGTGGAGGCTACACCTTC. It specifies CASFSLDVGGGYTF.

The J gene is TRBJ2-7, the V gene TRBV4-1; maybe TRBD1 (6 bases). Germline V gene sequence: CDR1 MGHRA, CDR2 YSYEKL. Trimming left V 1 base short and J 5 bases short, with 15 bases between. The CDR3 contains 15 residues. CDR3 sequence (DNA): TGCGCCAGCAGCCAAGCATTAACAGGGCGCGACGAGCAGTACTTC. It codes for CASSQALTGRDEQYF.

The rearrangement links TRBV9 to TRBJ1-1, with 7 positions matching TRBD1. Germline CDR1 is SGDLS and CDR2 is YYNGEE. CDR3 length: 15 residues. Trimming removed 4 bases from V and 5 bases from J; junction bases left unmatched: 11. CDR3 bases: TGTGCCAGCAGCCCGCCATTAACAGGGGTTACTGAAGCTTTCTTT. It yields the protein CASSPPLTGVTEAFF.

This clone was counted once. The CDR3 DNA is TGTGCCAGCAGTAGAACAGGGGTCTCGGAGACCCAGTACTTC. This gives the protein CASSRTGVSETQYF. The chain carries TRBV6-6 and TRBJ2-5, with TRBD1 matching over 7 bases. CDR1 is MNHNY and CDR2 is SVGAGI in the germline V gene (reference sequence). V lost 5 bases, J lost 5 bases, and 8 bases stayed unmatched. The CDR3 loop spans 14 amino acids.

Here the CDR3 DNA reads TGTGCCAGCAGGCCGGGGGGCGCAGTATATGGCTACACCTTC. Protein sequence: CASRPGGAVYGYTF. The rearrangement joins TRBV6-5 to TRBJ1-2; TRBD1 might be the D (6 bases). Per the germline V gene, CDR1 is MNHEY and CDR2 is SVGAGI. The CDR3 spans 14 residues. The V and J ends lost 6 bases and 5 bases respectively, with 16 bases between them.

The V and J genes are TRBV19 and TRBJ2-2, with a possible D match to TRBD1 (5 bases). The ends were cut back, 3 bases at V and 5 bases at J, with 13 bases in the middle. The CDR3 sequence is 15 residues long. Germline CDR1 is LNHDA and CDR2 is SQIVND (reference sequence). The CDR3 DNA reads TGTGCCAGTAGTATTCCCAGGGCGAGGACCGGGGAGCTGTTTTTT. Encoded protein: CASSIPRARTGELFF.

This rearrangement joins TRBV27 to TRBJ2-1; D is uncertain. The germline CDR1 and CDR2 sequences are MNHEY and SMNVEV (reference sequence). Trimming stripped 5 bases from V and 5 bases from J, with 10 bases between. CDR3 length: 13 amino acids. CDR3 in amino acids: CASSLRQNNEQFF. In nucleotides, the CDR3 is TGTGCCAGCAGTCTCCGACAAAACAATGAGCAGTTCTTC.

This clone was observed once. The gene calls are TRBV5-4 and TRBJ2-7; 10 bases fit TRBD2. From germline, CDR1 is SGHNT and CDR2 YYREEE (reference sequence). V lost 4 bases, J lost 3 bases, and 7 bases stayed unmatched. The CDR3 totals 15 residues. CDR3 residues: CASSPSSGSFYEQYF. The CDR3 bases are TGTGCCAGCAGCCCATCTAGCGGGAGTTTCTACGAGCAGTACTTC.

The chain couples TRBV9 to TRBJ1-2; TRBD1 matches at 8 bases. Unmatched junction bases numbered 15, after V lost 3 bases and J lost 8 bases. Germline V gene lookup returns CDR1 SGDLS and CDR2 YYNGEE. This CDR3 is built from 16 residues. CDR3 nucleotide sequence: TGTGCCAGCAGCGCCAGACAGGGGCCGGGTCCCACCGGCTACACCTTC. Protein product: CASSARQGPGPTGYTF.

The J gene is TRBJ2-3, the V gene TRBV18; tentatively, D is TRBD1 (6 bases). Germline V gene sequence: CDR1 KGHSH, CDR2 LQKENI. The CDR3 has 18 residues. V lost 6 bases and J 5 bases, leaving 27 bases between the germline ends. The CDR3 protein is CASSPSLTGRLGGDTQYF. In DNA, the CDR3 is TGTGCCAGCTCGCCTAGCCTAACAGGACGGTTAGGGGGAGATACGCAGTATTTT.

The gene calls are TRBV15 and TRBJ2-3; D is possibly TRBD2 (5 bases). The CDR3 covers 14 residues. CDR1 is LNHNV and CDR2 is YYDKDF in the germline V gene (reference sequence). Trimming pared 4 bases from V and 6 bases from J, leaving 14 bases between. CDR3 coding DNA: TGTGCCACCAGCACCGAGCGGTCGGGTGATACGCAGTATTTT. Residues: CATSTERSGDTQYF.